Following are 23 T cell receptor beta chains from one sample sequenced in a study of blood T cells in healthy people across ages. Combining a sample-barcoded 5' primer with a J-beta primer mix, a second PCR ran for roughly 6 to 12 cycles. TCRdb redid the calling of the 5' RACE reads with MiXCR, one entry per CDR3 protein. Found here are approximately 800,000 distinct CDR3 sequences, roughly 25% of them singletons; the top ten hold 2.5% to 3.5%. The sample also formed part of further work on T cells of mothers and their children.

Sequencing was done on a sample of blood. Receptors originate from a boy between 10 and 17 years old in good health.

This sequence joins TRBV28 and TRBJ2-3; 8 positions agree with TRBD1. CDR1 MDHEN and CDR2 SYDVKM come from the germline V gene. The V segment lost 5 bases and the J segment 2 bases; nucleotides outside the gene matches: 6. The CDR3 contains 15 residues. This CDR3 reads CASSPLDRDTDTQYF. In nucleotides, the CDR3 is TGTGCCAGCAGTCCCCTGGACAGGGACACAGATACGCAGTATTTT.

In this sample, this clonotype turned up a few times. J is TRBJ2-1 and V is TRBV27, with a tentative D call TRBD2 (6 bases). Germline CDR1 reads MNHEY; CDR2 reads SMNVEV (reference sequence). The V gene lost 4 bases and the J gene lost 5 bases, with 15 bases spanning the gap. CDR3 length: 15 residues. Here the CDR3 DNA reads TGTGCCAGCAGTTCTCCCCGGCGGGGTAACAATGAGCAGTTCTTC. Translated, it gives CASSSPRRGNNEQFF.

The V and J genes are TRBV4-1 and TRBJ2-3; 9 bases align to TRBD2. This CDR3 is 16 amino acids long. Germline lookup yields CDR1 MGHRA and CDR2 YSYEKL. V lost 3 bases and J lost 1; bases outside the gene matches: 5. DNA of the CDR3: TGCGCCAGCAGCCATGCCTCTAGCGGGGGCACAGATACGCAGTATTTT. Its protein is CASSHASSGGTDTQYF.

This clonotype was detected only a few times. The V gene is TRBV2, the J gene TRBJ2-1; D may be TRBD2 (5 bases). The CDR3 contains 14 residues. Trimming took 3 bases from V and 10 from J, leaving 16 bases between them. CDR1 SNHLY and CDR2 FYNNEI come from the germline V gene. The CDR3 region is CASSDTASTGEQFF. The CDR3 DNA reads as TGTGCCAGCAGTGACACGGCCTCCACGGGGGAGCAGTTCTTC.

The chain employs TRBV6-1 and TRBJ1-1, with a weak D call TRBD1 (5 bases). CDR3 size: 15 residues. In germline, CDR1 is MNHNS, CDR2 SASEGT. Trimming shortened V by 3 bases and J by 5 bases, and 16 bases separated the two germline ends. The CDR3 bases are TGTGCCAGCAGTGATTATATAAGGGGTTATACTGAAGCTTTCTTT. Encoded protein: CASSDYIRGYTEAFF.

This chain connects TRBV2 to TRBJ2-4; 9 bases match TRBD1. J lost 4 bases, V lost 6 bases, and 4 bases had no gene match. CDR1 and CDR2 (germline): SNHLY, FYNNEI. The length of the CDR3 is 14 residues. The CDR3 spells CASRGGQGKNIQYF. Here the CDR3 DNA reads TGTGCCAGCAGAGGGGGACAGGGAAAAAACATTCAGTACTTC.

This clonotype came up many times. The rearrangement links TRBV3-1 to TRBJ2-5, with 7 bases fitting TRBD1. This CDR3 has 13 residues. V lost 4 bases to trimming and J lost 3 bases; unmatched junction nucleotides: 2. Germline CDR1 LGHDT, CDR2 YNNKEL (reference sequence). The CDR3 loop reads CASSLTGKETQYF. The CDR3 nucleotides are TGTGCCAGCAGCCTGACAGGGAAAGAGACCCAGTACTTC.

This clonotype was found a few times. The CDR3 region has the DNA TGTGCCAGCAGCCTCCTAGCGAACTACAATGAGCAGTTCTTC. It codes for CASSLLANYNEQFF. This chain links TRBV3-1 with TRBJ2-1; the D gene is possibly TRBD2 (6 bases). The CDR3 has 14 residues. Germline values: CDR1 LGHDT, CDR2 YNNKEL (reference sequence). With 4 bases removed from V and 3 bases from J, the gap between germline ends came to 10 bases.

This clonotype was observed a handful of times. The chain couples TRBV7-3 to TRBJ2-1, with D possibly TRBD2 on 6 matching bases. The length of the CDR3 is 16 residues. Trimming removed 5 bases from V and 3 bases from J, with 17 bases in between. CDR1 is SGHTA and CDR2 is FQGTGA in the germline V gene. The CDR3 nucleotides read TGTGCCAGCAGCCCCCGGGCCGGGACTGGCTACAATGAGCAGTTCTTC. It is translated as CASSPRAGTGYNEQFF.

The chain is built from TRBV30 and TRBJ2-3, with D possibly TRBD2 on 6 matching bases. Trimming stripped 2 bases from V and 2 bases from J, with 8 bases between. Looked up from germline, CDR1 is GTSNPN and CDR2 is SVGIG (reference sequence). This CDR3 contains 13 residues. CDR3 DNA sequence: TGTGCCTGGAGTAGGGACTCCACAGATACGCAGTATTTT. Amino acid sequence: CAWSRDSTDTQYF. The full variable domain, completed using reference TRBV30 and TRBJ2-3, is SQTIHQWPATLVQPVGSPLSLECTVEGTSNPNLYWYRQAAGRGLQLLFYSVGIGQISSEVPQNLSASRPQDRQFILSSKKLLLSDSGFYLCAWSRDSTDTQYFGPGTRLTVL.

The rearrangement joins TRBV15 to TRBJ2-7; D remains unclear. This CDR3 spans 14 amino acids. The germline V and J ends were trimmed by 5 bases and 5 bases, with 16 bases remaining between them. Germline CDR1 and CDR2: LNHNV and YYDKDF (reference sequence). The CDR3 DNA reads TGTGCCACCAGCCACCTGGGAAATGTGGACGAGCAGTACTTC. It is translated as CATSHLGNVDEQYF. The whole variable domain, filled in from reference TRBV15 and TRBJ2-7, reads DAMVIQNPRYQVTQFGKPVTLSCSQTLNHNVMYWYQQKSSQAPKLLFHYYDKDFNNEADTPDNFQSRRPNTSFCFLDIRSPGLGDTAMYLCATSHLGNVDEQYFGPGTRLTVT.

The V and J genes are TRBV5-1 and TRBJ1-2; D perhaps matches TRBD1 (6 bases). CDR1 and CDR2 from the germline V gene are SGHRS and YFSETQ. Trimming removed 4 bases from V and 0 bases from J, with 13 bases in between. The CDR3 has 15 amino acids. The CDR3 spells CASSRTGSPNYGYTF. CDR3 in DNA: TGCGCCAGCAGCCGAACAGGGTCTCCTAACTATGGCTACACCTTC.

This clonotype was seen only a few times. V gene TRBV2 combines with J gene TRBJ1-3; 7 nucleotides match TRBD1. V gave up 6 bases and J gave up 1 base; unmatched junction bases: 6. The germline V gene encodes CDR1 SNHLY and CDR2 FYNNEI. The CDR3 is 15 amino acids. This CDR3 reads CASSPQGVSGNTIYF. CDR3 nucleotides: TGTGCCAGCAGCCCTCAGGGGGTTTCTGGAAACACCATATATTTT.

Remarks on this clonotype: Germline is not matched at one junction end, which may reflect a read error. J is TRBJ1-1 and V is TRBV12-3 or TRBV12-4; D ambiguous. This CDR3 has 12 amino acids. The CDR3 region has the DNA TGTGCCATCCGGGAGAGGAACACCGAAGCTTTCTTT. Translation gives CAIRERNTEAFF.

The gene calls are TRBV5-1 and TRBJ2-5; tentative D call: TRBD2 (6 bases). The germline V and J ends were trimmed by 9 bases and 3 bases, with 15 bases remaining between them. CDR3 size: 13 residues. The V gene's germline CDR1 is SGHRS and CDR2 YFSETQ. The CDR3 DNA reads as TGCGCCACCAGAAGACTAGAAGAAGAGACCCAGTACTTC. This gives the protein CATRRLEEETQYF. Together with reference TRBV5-1 and TRBJ2-5, the CDR3 gives the full variable domain: KAGVTQTPRYLIKTRGQQVTLSCSPISGHRSVSWYQQTPGQGLQFLFEYFSETQRNKGNFPGRFSGRQFSNSRSEMNVSTLELGDSALYLCATRRLEEETQYFGPGTRLLVL.

The genes are TRBV6-5 and TRBJ1-6, with D hard to call. Germline CDR1 MNHEY, CDR2 SVGAGI. The V gene lost 6 bases and the J gene lost 7 bases, with 13 bases spanning the gap. This CDR3 is built from 14 residues. In DNA, the CDR3 is TGTGCCAGCAGCCTTCCCGGGGTAAATTCACCCCTCCACTTT. This codes for CASSLPGVNSPLHF.

This clonotype was detected only a few times. The chain couples TRBV28 to TRBJ1-2; D not certain. Trimming took 4 bases from V and 2 from J, leaving 17 bases between them. CDR1 is MDHEN and CDR2 is SYDVKM in the germline V gene. The CDR3 totals 16 residues. The chain's CDR3 is CASSSTYSVRNYGYTF. The CDR3 nucleotides are TGTGCCAGCAGTTCCACCTACAGTGTCCGAAACTATGGCTACACCTTC.

As to this clonotype: At one end, the junction sequence differs from germline, possibly due to a read error. The chain joins TRBV25-1 to TRBJ2-5; D gene uncertain. This CDR3 spans 15 amino acids. Germline values: CDR1 MGHDK, CDR2 SYGVNS. CDR3 DNA: TGTGCCAGCAGGGAATTGAAAGGCTACCAAGAGACCCAGTACTTC. Translation gives CASRELKGYQETQYF.

The chain is built from TRBV2 and TRBJ1-6; weak D call: TRBD1 (5 bases). The CDR3 runs to 15 residues. The germline V and J ends were trimmed by 0 bases and 6 bases, with 9 bases remaining between them. Germline CDR1 and CDR2: SNHLY and FYNNEI. The CDR3 sequence is CASSEAQGGNSPLHF. The CDR3 DNA is TGTGCCAGCAGTGAAGCTCAGGGCGGTAATTCACCCCTCCACTTT.

This clonotype has more than one count but fewer than ten. The V and J genes are TRBV11-2 and TRBJ2-5; D unclear. The V end lost 4 bases, the J end lost 11 bases, and 17 bases lay between the germline ends. Germline loops: CDR1 SGHAT, CDR2 FQNNGV. The CDR3 runs to 13 residues. The CDR3 reads CASSSGLGPRQYF. In nucleotides, the CDR3 is TGTGCCAGCAGCTCTGGTCTTGGCCCTCGGCAGTACTTC.

Details on this clonotype: One end of the junction varies from germline; a read error may be responsible. CDR3 protein: CPSSIQGTTGELFF. CDR3 nucleotides: TGTCCCAGTAGTATTCAGGGGACGACCGGGGAGCTGTTTTTT. The chain joins TRBV19 to TRBJ2-2, with D possibly matching TRBD1 (6 bases). The germline CDR1 and CDR2 sequences are LNHDA and SQIVND (reference sequence). This CDR3 is built from 14 residues.

This clonotype has more than one count but fewer than ten. The genes are TRBV6-1 and TRBJ2-6, with D hard to call. Germline V gives CDR1 MNHNS, CDR2 SASEGT. Trimming shortened V by 4 bases and J by 2 bases, and 18 bases separated the two germline ends. The CDR3 extends over 18 amino acids. The CDR3 is CASSALAITVAGANVLTF. The CDR3, as DNA: TGTGCCAGCAGTGCCCTGGCTATAACAGTTGCTGGGGCCAACGTCCTGACTTTC.

This clonotype has a handful of counts. J is TRBJ2-5 and V is TRBV9; 8 bases match TRBD2. The J call may not be correct, given that the DNA end is closer to TRBJ2-1. CDR1 and CDR2 (germline): SGDLS, YYNGEE. The CDR3 has 15 amino acids. CDR3 nucleotide sequence: TGTGCCAGCAGCGGAGACGGGGGGGAGCCCAATGAGCAGTTCTTC. The encoded protein is CASSGDGGEPNEQFF.